This T cell receptor (beta chain) was sequenced in a study of cytomegalovirus exposure and HLA in healthy donors. Every donor was a healthy person donating bone marrow. Use of 60 Vbeta and 13 Jbeta primers characterized the PCR. Profiled with immunoSEQ multiplex PCR; TCRdb holds only in-frame clones, not every one. With around 110,000 clones in the sample, the ten largest clones hold 6.5% to 7%. Source material: PBMCs. The source is a man aged 40-49 years in good health and CMV-seropositive.

The CDR3 sequence: CASSRPRYEQYF. The CDR3 DNA is TGTGCCAGCAGCCGTCCCCGCTACGAGCAGTACTTC. The chain couples TRBV28 to TRBJ2-7, with D hard to call. The CDR3 covers 12 residues. Trimming took off 6 bases at V and 3 bases at J, with 9 bases between the two ends. CDR1 and CDR2 (germline): MDHEN, SYDVKM.